This TCR beta chain was sequenced for a study of B cell selection in AIRE deficiency. Overall study results and limits: Of roughly 4,000 shared Treg TCRbeta sequences, about 32% were healthy-only, 7.5% to 9.5% patient-only. With only TCRbeta sequenced, less than 45% of shared healthy Treg sequences overlapped Tconv. Around 31% of healthy-shared Treg TCRbeta sequences appeared in patient Tconv cells.

The assay was immunoSEQ multiplex PCR, and TCRdb's table has in-frame clones only and misses some. The table lists 25,000 or so clones, roughly 97% of them singletons. Sorting defined conventional CD4 T cells as CD4+CD127+. The V and J ends lost 3 bases and 0 bases respectively, with 15 bases between them. This CDR3 contains 17 residues. Per the germline V gene, CDR1 is KGHSH and CDR2 is LQKENI. On this clone: What it binds is not known.

Sequenced material: conventional CD4+ T cells sorted from PBMCs. The V call is TRBV18, the J call TRBJ2-1; perhaps TRBD2 as D (5 bases). The clonotype originates from a human donor with AIRE deficiency. CDR3 bases: TGTGCCAGCTCACCTTTCACGGCTCGGGGCTCCTACAATGAGCAGTTCTTC. Protein product: CASSPFTARGSYNEQFF.